This T cell receptor beta chain derives from a study of human T cells and chemical hapten exposure. Overall study: Yields of TCR per sample differed, chiefly owing to small differences in pooled library volume. Whole-study findings and limits: TCRs whose frequency exceeded 1 in 1000 remained the same following DPC sensitization.

In its sample, this clonotype was seen many times. Its target is unknown. Individual cDNA molecules received unique molecular identifiers in the library. In the original workflow: TCR counts had a median of about 94,000 per sample and spanned roughly 23,224 to 700,000. MiXCR was run by TCRdb on the 5' RACE reads, yielding one entry per CDR3 protein. What appears here as the V and J calls and clone size reflects TCRdb's work, not the paper's. The table lists about 140,000 distinct CDR3 sequences, around 4.1% of them singletons, with approximately 1.4% in the top ten. Whole blood that had not been fractionated was the source of extracted total RNA. Germline values: CDR1 MNHEY, CDR2 SVGAGI. With 10 bases clipped from V and 10 bases from J, the junction kept 15 bases outside the gene matches. The CDR3 has 14 amino acids.

J is TRBJ2-2 and V is TRBV6-5; 7 bases agree with TRBD1. The source is a female donor in good health. This CDR3 reads CANPPGQGVEELFF. The CDR3 region has the DNA TGTGCCAACCCGCCCGGGCAGGGGGTAGAGGAGCTGTTTTTT.